This T cell receptor (beta chain) was profiled in a study of siplizumab effects on memory and regulatory T cells. To note about this clone: The antigen is unknown.

TCRdb's copy holds only in-frame clones and misses some; the assay was immunoSEQ multiplex PCR. The sample has roughly 110,000 clones; approximately 92% are singletons. Germline V gene sequence: CDR1 MNHNS, CDR2 SASEGT. The CDR3 extends over 13 amino acids. The ends lost 8 bases at V and 1 base at J; junction bases unmatched: 4. Whole-study findings and limits: Unstimulated naive T cells seemed to show more diversity than memory cells did, and they also seemed to be among the major contributors to the alloresponse.

The sequencing sample was made of non-Treg CD4+ T cells sorted from blood. This TCR was recovered from a human donor in good health. The rearrangement uses TRBV6-1 and TRBJ2-5; 7 nucleotides line up with TRBD2. The CDR3 nucleotides are TGTGCCAGCGGGAGGGCCACCCAAGAGACCCAGTACTTC. This sequence encodes CASGRATQETQYF.